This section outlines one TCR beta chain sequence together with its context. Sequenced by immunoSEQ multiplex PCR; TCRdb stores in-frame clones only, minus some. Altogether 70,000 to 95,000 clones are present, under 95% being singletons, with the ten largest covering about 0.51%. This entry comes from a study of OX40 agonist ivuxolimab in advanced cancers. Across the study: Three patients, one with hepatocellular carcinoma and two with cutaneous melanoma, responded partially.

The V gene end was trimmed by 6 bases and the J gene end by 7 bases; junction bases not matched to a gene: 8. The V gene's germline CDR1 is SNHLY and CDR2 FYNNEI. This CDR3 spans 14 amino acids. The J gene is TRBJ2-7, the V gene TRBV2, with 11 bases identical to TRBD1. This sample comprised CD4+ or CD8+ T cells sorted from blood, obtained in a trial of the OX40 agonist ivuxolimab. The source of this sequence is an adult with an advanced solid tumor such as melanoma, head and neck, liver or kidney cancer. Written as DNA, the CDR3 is TGTGCCAGCAGCGCCGGGACAGGGGGTTTAGAGCAGTACTTC. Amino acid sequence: CASSAGTGGLEQYF.